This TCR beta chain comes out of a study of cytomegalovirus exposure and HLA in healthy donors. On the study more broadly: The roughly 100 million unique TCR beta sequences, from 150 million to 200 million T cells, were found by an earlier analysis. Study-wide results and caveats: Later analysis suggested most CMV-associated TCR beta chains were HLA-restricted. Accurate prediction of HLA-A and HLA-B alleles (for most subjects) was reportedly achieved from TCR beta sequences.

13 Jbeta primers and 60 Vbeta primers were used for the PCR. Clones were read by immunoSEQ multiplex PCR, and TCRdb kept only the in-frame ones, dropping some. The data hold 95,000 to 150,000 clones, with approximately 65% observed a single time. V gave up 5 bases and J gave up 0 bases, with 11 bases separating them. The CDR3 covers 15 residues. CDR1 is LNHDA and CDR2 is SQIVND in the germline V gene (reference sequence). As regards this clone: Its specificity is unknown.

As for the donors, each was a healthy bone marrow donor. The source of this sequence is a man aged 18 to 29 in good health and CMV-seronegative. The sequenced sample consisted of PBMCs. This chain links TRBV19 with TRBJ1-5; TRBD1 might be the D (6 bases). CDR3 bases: TGTGCCAGTAGTTCGACAGGCAATAGCAATCAGCCCCAGCATTTT. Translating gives CASSSTGNSNQPQHF.